Below are 31 T cell receptor beta chains sequenced from a single sample in a study of human T cells and chemical hapten exposure. MiXCR, run by TCRdb on the RACE reads, gives a single entry per CDR3 protein. The sample lists about 130,000 distinct CDR3 sequences, about 9.4% occurring once. Described time point: healthy volunteer bleed at 2 weeks. Researchers extracted total RNA from unfractionated whole blood. The sequencing sample was made of whole blood. The source of these receptors is a male donor in good health. Some clones in this sample may be carry-over from other donors' samples.

V is TRBV12-3 or TRBV12-4 and J is TRBJ1-3, with D possibly being TRBD1 (5 bases). Trimming left V 6 bases short and J 5 bases short, with 14 bases between. This CDR3 has 14 residues. In nucleotides, the CDR3 is TGTGCCAGCAGACCCGACAGCGGCAGAAACACCATATATTTT. Protein: CASRPDSGRNTIYF.

In this sample, this clonotype turned up a few times. The chain's CDR3 is CAWATGPLFNQPQHF. The CDR3 DNA reads as TGTGCCTGGGCGACAGGGCCCTTATTTAATCAGCCCCAGCATTTT. The chain carries TRBV30 and TRBJ1-5; 7 bases fit TRBD1. The ends lost 5 bases at V and 4 bases at J; junction bases unmatched: 11. The CDR3 is made up of 15 amino acids. The germline V gene encodes CDR1 GTSNPN and CDR2 SVGIG (reference sequence).

This clonotype appeared a few times. The chain uses TRBV23-1 and TRBJ2-1; tentative D call: TRBD2 (6 bases). TRBV23-1 is assigned to the ORF class and has an uncertain function. Trimming pared 3 bases from V and 2 bases from J, leaving 11 bases between. The CDR3 totals 15 residues. CDR3 in DNA: TGCGCCAGCAGTCAGTGGGAGGTTCCCTACAATGAGCAGTTCTTC. This encodes CASSQWEVPYNEQFF.

This clonotype has more than one count but fewer than ten. The chain recombines TRBV10-3 with TRBJ2-3; D is possibly TRBD1 or TRBD2 (9 bases each). Deletions cut 4 bases from V and 2 bases from J, with 28 bases between. The CDR3 covers 20 residues. Germline CDR1 reads ENHRY; CDR2 reads SYGVKD. CDR3: CAISAHHTGGLAGHTDTQYF. The CDR3 DNA is TGTGCCATCAGTGCCCATCATACAGGGGGCCTAGCGGGACACACAGATACGCAGTATTTT.

This clonotype was counted only a few times. The J gene is TRBJ2-3, the V gene TRBV18, with D hard to call. Germline V gene sequence: CDR1 KGHSH, CDR2 LQKENI. The germline V and J ends were trimmed by 0 bases and 2 bases, with 9 bases remaining between them. CDR3 size: 15 residues. Here the CDR3 reads CASSPPFPNTDTQYF. Written as DNA, the CDR3 is TGTGCCAGCTCACCACCATTCCCTAACACAGATACGCAGTATTTT.

This clonotype appeared many times. The CDR3 DNA sequence: TGTGCCAGCAGTTATGGGGAGGGGAGTGAAAAACTGTTTTTT. It encodes CASSYGEGSEKLFF. The chain combines TRBV12-3 or TRBV12-4 with TRBJ1-4, with a possible D match to TRBD1 (5 bases). The CDR3 is 14 amino acids. V was pared by 4 bases and J by 7 bases, with 13 bases between.

This clonotype was observed a few times. V is TRBV27 and J is TRBJ1-5; no clear D gene. Germline V gene data show CDR1 as MNHEY and CDR2 as SMNVEV (reference sequence). The V end was cut by 6 bases, the J end by 2 bases, with 14 bases between. This CDR3 contains 15 residues. The CDR3 is CASSAFVRGNQPQHF. In DNA, the CDR3 is TGTGCCAGCAGCGCCTTCGTAAGGGGCAATCAGCCCCAGCATTTT.

This clonotype has more than one count but fewer than ten. The V call is TRBV10-1, the J call TRBJ2-7, with a possible D match to TRBD2 (6 bases). Trimming shortened V by 2 bases and J by 1 base, and 6 bases separated the two germline ends. CDR3 size: 13 residues. Germline V gene data show CDR1 as WNHNN and CDR2 as SYGVQD (reference sequence). The CDR3 reads CASSEGTSYEQYF. The CDR3, as DNA: TGCGCCAGCAGTGAGGGGACTTCCTACGAGCAGTACTTC.

This clonotype was counted many times. The chain links TRBV6-4 to TRBJ2-3, with D perhaps TRBD1 (5 bases). Trimming removed 4 bases at V and 3 bases at J, with 14 bases between. The CDR3 has 15 amino acids. CDR1 and CDR2 (germline): MRHNA, SNTAGT. The CDR3 reads CASSADDSQTDTQYF. The CDR3, as DNA: TGTGCCAGCAGTGCCGACGACAGTCAAACAGATACGCAGTATTTT.

This clonotype was recorded once. A much larger clone differs from this one at a single base, so this may be a read error. The chain links TRBV7-8 to TRBJ2-6; TRBD2 is a possible D gene (5 bases). The ends were cut back, 6 bases at V and 3 bases at J, with 21 bases in the middle. The CDR3 is 18 amino acids. Looked up from germline, CDR1 is SGHVS and CDR2 is FQNEAQ. CDR3: CASSYRWEFNYGANVLTF. Here the CDR3 DNA reads TGTGCCAGCAGTTATCGGTGGGAGTTCAACTATGGGGCCAACGTCCTGACTTTC.

The chain has TRBV12-3 or TRBV12-4 and TRBJ2-4; D not certain. V lost 6 bases and J lost 6, with 12 bases in between. This CDR3 has 13 amino acids. CDR3 in amino acids: CASSYQDVNIQYF. The CDR3, as DNA: TGTGCCAGCAGCTACCAGGATGTAAACATTCAGTACTTC.

Concerning this clonotype: Possible read error: a much larger clone is one base away. This sequence joins TRBV27 and TRBJ2-7; maybe TRBD1 (5 bases). The CDR3 spans 15 residues. Germline CDR1 MNHEY, CDR2 SMNVEV (reference sequence). The CDR3 coding sequence is TGTGCCAGCAGTCCGCTCTCCGCAGGGATCTACGACCAGTACTTC. Its protein is CASSPLSAGIYDQYF.

This clonotype was counted only a few times. The rearrangement joins TRBV3-1 to TRBJ2-6; D unresolved. This CDR3 comprises 19 residues. Germline values: CDR1 LGHDT, CDR2 YNNKEL (reference sequence). V shed 1 base and J shed 0 bases, with 16 bases lying between them. The DNA for the CDR3 is TGTGCCAGCAGCCAAGTTTACCACAGATTAAGCTCTGGGGCCAACGTCCTGACTTTC. This gives the protein CASSQVYHRLSSGANVLTF.

The chain couples TRBV6-2 or TRBV6-3 to TRBJ1-5; the D is unclear. The CDR3 runs 14 residues. The germline gives CDR1 MNHEY, CDR2 SVGEGT. Trimming removed 2 bases from V and 7 bases from J, with 12 bases in between. CDR3 sequence (DNA): TGTGCCAGCAGTTACGGGCATCAAAACCAGCCCCAGCATTTT. This encodes CASSYGHQNQPQHF.

Comments on this clonotype: This CDR3 fails to terminate in the conserved phenylalanine or tryptophan, so it likely reflects a read error. V and J are TRBV7-2 and TRBJ2-7, with TRBD2 matching over 9 bases. The CDR3 totals 16 residues. The V segment lost 1 base and the J segment 3 bases; nucleotides outside the gene matches: 7. Per the germline V gene, CDR1 is SGHTA and CDR2 is FQGNSA. The CDR3 bases are TGTGCCAGCAGCTTAGAAAGTACTAGCGGGTTCTACGAGCAGTACCTC. This gives the protein CASSLESTSGFYEQYL.

This clonotype was observed a handful of times. V and J are TRBV4-1 and TRBJ2-3, with TRBD2 identical over 14 bases. The V and J ends lost 0 bases and 4 bases, in that order; junction bases with no gene match: 9. Germline V gives CDR1 MGHRA, CDR2 YSYEKL. There are 19 residues in the CDR3. CDR3 loop: CASSQDHWGTSGSADTQYF. The CDR3 nucleotides are TGCGCCAGCAGCCAAGATCACTGGGGGACTAGCGGGAGTGCAGATACGCAGTATTTT.

J is TRBJ2-5 and V is TRBV20-1; no clear D gene. Germline values: CDR1 DFQATT, CDR2 SNEGSKA (reference sequence). CDR3 length equals 21 residues. Trimming left V 0 bases short and J 5 bases short, with 34 bases between. This chain's CDR3 is CSARDSFRARAFLELMETQYF. CDR3 sequence (DNA): TGCAGTGCTAGAGATTCATTCCGCGCTAGGGCCTTCTTAGAACTTATGGAGACCCAGTACTTC.

This clonotype was seen at least ten times. The chain recombines TRBV7-6 with TRBJ1-6; D ambiguous. V lost 5 bases, J lost 0 bases, and 11 bases lay in between. The CDR3 runs 16 residues. Germline lookup yields CDR1 SGHVS and CDR2 FNYEAQ. CDR3 residues: CASSDAPSSYNSPLHF. The CDR3 DNA reads as TGTGCCAGCAGCGATGCCCCAAGCTCCTATAATTCACCCCTCCACTTT.

This chain joins TRBV4-3 and TRBJ1-6; D perhaps matches TRBD1 (6 bases). Deletions cut 0 bases from V and 3 bases from J, with 15 bases between. The germline CDR1 and CDR2 sequences are LGHNA and YSLEER. The CDR3 runs to 18 residues. This chain's CDR3 is CASSQDLGGAYYNSPLHF. Written as DNA, the CDR3 is TGCGCCAGCAGCCAAGATCTAGGGGGGGCCTACTATAATTCACCCCTCCACTTT.

The J gene is TRBJ2-7, the V gene TRBV7-6; 10 bases are shared with TRBD1. Germline CDR1 is SGHVS and CDR2 is FNYEAQ. Trimming cost V 5 bases and J 5 bases; bases outside gene matches: 12. The CDR3 length is 16 residues. The CDR3 protein is CASSPYRDRGFHEQYF. Here the CDR3 DNA reads TGTGCCAGCAGCCCTTACCGGGACAGGGGTTTCCACGAGCAGTACTTC. The full variable domain, completed using reference TRBV7-6 and TRBJ2-7, is GAGVSQSPRYKVTKRGQDVALRCDPISGHVSLYWYRQALGQGPEFLTYFNYEAQQDKSGLPNDRFSAERPEGSISTLTIQRTEQRDSAMYRCASSPYRDRGFHEQYFGPGTRLTVT.

This clonotype was seen a handful of times. V is TRBV20-1 and J is TRBJ2-7; TRBD2 matches at 7 bases. Per germline, CDR1 DFQATT and CDR2 SNEGSKA (reference sequence). The V and J ends lost 4 bases and 5 bases, in that order; junction bases with no gene match: 14. The CDR3 has 15 amino acids. The CDR3 DNA is TGCAGTGCTATAGAATCACTAGCGCAATCTCACGAGCAGTACTTC. It encodes CSAIESLAQSHEQYF.

The V call is TRBV7-8, the J call TRBJ2-1; 13 nucleotides align to TRBD2. The germline V gene encodes CDR1 SGHVS and CDR2 FQNEAQ. V shed 5 bases and J 8 bases; nucleotides not matched to a gene: 9. This CDR3 has 16 amino acids. The CDR3 DNA reads TGTGCCAGCAGCCCGAGGACTAGCGGGGGAGTGGATGAGCAGTTCTTC. Its translation: CASSPRTSGGVDEQFF.

This clonotype was counted only a few times. The chain employs TRBV29-1 and TRBJ2-1; D remains unclear. Trimming shortened V by 3 bases and J by 2 bases, and 8 bases separated the two germline ends. CDR1 is SQVTM and CDR2 is ANQGSEA in the germline V gene. The CDR3 has 13 amino acids. The CDR3 DNA is TGCAGCGTTGACTTTATACCCTACAATGAGCAGTTCTTC. It translates to CSVDFIPYNEQFF.

This clonotype has only a few counts. V is TRBV10-3 and J is TRBJ2-1, with 7 bases aligning to TRBD1. This CDR3 spans 17 amino acids. The V gene's germline CDR1 is ENHRY and CDR2 SYGVKD. J lost 5 bases, V lost 3 bases, and 13 bases had no gene match. CDR3 nucleotides: TGTGCCATCAGTGACCCCCTGCGACAGGGTCCTGACAATGAGCAGTTCTTC. Protein: CAISDPLRQGPDNEQFF.

In its sample, this clonotype was seen many times. This CDR3 reads CSVAQGRAEAFF. The CDR3 nucleotides read TGCAGCGTTGCACAGGGGAGGGCTGAAGCTTTCTTT. The V and J genes are TRBV29-1 and TRBJ1-1; the match to TRBD1 covers 7 bases. J was trimmed by 6 bases and V by 4 bases; bases with no gene match: 5. Germline CDR1 SQVTM, CDR2 ANQGSEA. The CDR3 spans 12 residues.

This clonotype has a single count. This sequence joins TRBV6-1 and TRBJ2-3; D gene ambiguous. The CDR3 length is 12 residues. V shed 7 bases and J shed 2 bases, with 7 bases lying between them. CDR1 and CDR2 from the germline V gene are MNHNS and SASEGT. CDR3 in amino acids: CASNYITDTQYF. In nucleotides, the CDR3 is TGTGCCAGCAATTATATCACAGATACGCAGTATTTT.

This chain uses TRBV30 with TRBJ2-7; possible D gene TRBD1, 5 bases. Germline CDR1 and CDR2: GTSNPN and SVGIG (reference sequence). The length of the CDR3 is 14 residues. V lost 0 bases, J lost 4 bases, and 13 bases lay in between. The CDR3 loop is CAWSVDSYVYEQYF. Written as DNA, the CDR3 is TGTGCCTGGAGTGTTGACAGTTACGTTTACGAGCAGTACTTC.

This clonotype was recorded at least ten times. J is TRBJ2-3 and V is TRBV7-2, with D uncertain. Germline V gene data show CDR1 as SGHTA and CDR2 as FQGNSA. The CDR3 runs to 12 residues. V lost 4 bases, J lost 5 bases, and 7 bases lay in between. As DNA, the CDR3 is TGTGCCAGCAGCTCCCCAGGAGATACGCAGTATTTT. This encodes CASSSPGDTQYF.

The chain has TRBV25-1 and TRBJ2-7; a weak D match, TRBD1 (6 bases). Looked up from germline, CDR1 is MGHDK and CDR2 is SYGVNS. This CDR3 is 14 amino acids long. Trimming stripped 6 bases from V and 0 bases from J, with 12 bases between. CDR3 loop: CASRGQFPSYEQYF. CDR3 bases: TGTGCCAGCAGAGGACAGTTCCCCTCCTACGAGCAGTACTTC.

This sequence joins TRBV6-2 or TRBV6-3 and TRBJ1-6; D is unresolved. CDR1 is MNHEY, CDR2 SVGEGT, per germline. The CDR3 length is 17 residues. Trimming left V 2 bases short and J 0 bases short, with 11 bases between. CDR3 DNA: TGTGCCAGCAGTTACGACGGCCCGAGCTCCTATAATTCACCCCTCCACTTT. This encodes CASSYDGPSSYNSPLHF.

This clonotype came up a few times. The J gene is TRBJ2-5, the V gene TRBV6-6; 9 bases match TRBD2. The germline V gene has CDR1 MNHNY and CDR2 SVGAGI (reference sequence). The J segment lost 1 base and the V segment lost 5 bases, leaving 2 bases of the junction unmatched. CDR3 length: 14 residues. This chain's CDR3 is CASSPTSGQETQYF. CDR3 DNA: TGTGCCAGCAGTCCGACTAGCGGCCAAGAGACCCAGTACTTC.